This is a list of T cell receptor beta chains from one sample in a study of T cell repertoires in cytomegalovirus infection. These receptors lack a known antigen. One entry per CDR3 protein results from TCRdb running MiXCR on the reads. The sample includes fewer than 650,000 distinct CDR3 sequences, 40% seen only once; the top ten take 48%. The sample here was cultured PBMCs, taken from culture after CMV antigen stimulation. All receptors derive from a human donor in good health (CMV status not recorded). Some clones in this sample may be carry-over from other donors' samples. The CDR3 runs from the conserved cysteine through the conserved F or W.

CDR3,V
CASRIAGPETQYF,TRBV7-4
CASSPETGGSGEQFF,TRBV18
CASSPREDTRSGNTIYF,TRBV4-1
CASSQDPGGISSPLHF,TRBV3-1
CASSPRAGEGDTQYF,TRBV12-3/TRBV12-4
CASSSRGEGSEQYF,TRBV6-6
CASSDPGLAGGFMNEQFF,TRBV25-1
CASSSQASEQFF,TRBV7-2
CASSLERGGTGELFF,TRBV7-9
CASSYVGGQMNTEAFF,TRBV6-5
CASSEERGYAEAFF,TRBV25-1
CSARVGGGGSDTQYF,TRBV20-1
CASSFSQGSSGNTIYF,TRBV11-2
CSARAWTGGYEKLFF,TRBV20-1
CSAAGGEKQYF,TRBV20-1
CASRERTGSEAFF,TRBV7-8
CASSSNRAGELFF,TRBV11-3
CASSEQRSSYNEQFF,TRBV2
CASSEAREYEQYF,TRBV2
CASSQDSSLGRGQTQYF,TRBV4-1
CASSSLTAGQGGDTF,TRBV5-5
CASSSKRKGYNEQFF,TRBV7-8
CASSRTSGSGQETQYF,TRBV12-3/TRBV12-4
CASSPKWYTATNEKLFF,TRBV4-1
CASSQFIRDRGTGELFF,TRBV28
CSARAIGSYEQYF,TRBV20-1
CASSPGQAVGTQYF,TRBV27
CASIATLTGNQPQHF,TRBV28
CASSLETGDEKLFF,TRBV7-2
CASSLLAGVGETQYF,TRBV12-3/TRBV12-4
CASSFRGDGTEAFF,TRBV7-8
CASSLRVGLSGTDTQYF,TRBV7-6
CASSLGGGAGETQYF,TRBV7-2
CASSPTGVYEQYF,TRBV19
CAAAAGRSTDTQYF,TRBV19
CASNSGGPLEQYF,TRBV6-2/TRBV6-3
CASSVGAGPGETQYF,TRBV9
CASSPFANTEAFF,TRBV19
CASSQTQLYNQPQHF,TRBV4-1
CASSLILGKNTEAFF,TRBV5-5
CASSPPGRAGGELFF,TRBV5-1
CASSGQGASGNTIYF,TRBV7-2
CAIRGGSQETQYF,TRBV10-3
CASSLRTGSYQETQYF,TRBV7-2
CASSALGPTDTQYF,TRBV7-2
CASSTRRQGVTNEKLFF,TRBV6-5
CASSAWTGIYEQYF,TRBV4-1
CASSISGSPPTDTQYF,TRBV7-2
CASSIWLRASTTQYF,TRBV19
CASSHGNRPYEQYF,TRBV7-2
CASGLTKDGEAISNQPQHF,TRBV12-5
CASSLARAGAREQYF,TRBV7-9
CASSQPLTGRATEAFF,TRBV4-1